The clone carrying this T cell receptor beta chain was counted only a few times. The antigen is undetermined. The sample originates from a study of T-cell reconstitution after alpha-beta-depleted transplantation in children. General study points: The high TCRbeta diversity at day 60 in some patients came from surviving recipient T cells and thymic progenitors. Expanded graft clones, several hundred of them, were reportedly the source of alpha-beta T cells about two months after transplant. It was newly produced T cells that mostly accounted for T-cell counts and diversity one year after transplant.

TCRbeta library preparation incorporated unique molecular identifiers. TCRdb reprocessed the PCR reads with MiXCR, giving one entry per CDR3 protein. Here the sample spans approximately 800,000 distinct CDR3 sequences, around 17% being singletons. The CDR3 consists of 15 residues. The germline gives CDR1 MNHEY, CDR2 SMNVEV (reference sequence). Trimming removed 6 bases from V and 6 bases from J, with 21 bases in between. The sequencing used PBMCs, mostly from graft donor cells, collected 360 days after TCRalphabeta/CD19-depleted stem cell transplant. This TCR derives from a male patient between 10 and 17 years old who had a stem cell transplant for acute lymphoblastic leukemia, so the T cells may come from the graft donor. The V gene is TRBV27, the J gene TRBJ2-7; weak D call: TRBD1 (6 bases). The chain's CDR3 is CASSAIWGPFSEQYF. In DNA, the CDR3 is TGTGCCAGCAGCGCGATCTGGGGGCCTTTCTCCGAGCAGTACTTC.